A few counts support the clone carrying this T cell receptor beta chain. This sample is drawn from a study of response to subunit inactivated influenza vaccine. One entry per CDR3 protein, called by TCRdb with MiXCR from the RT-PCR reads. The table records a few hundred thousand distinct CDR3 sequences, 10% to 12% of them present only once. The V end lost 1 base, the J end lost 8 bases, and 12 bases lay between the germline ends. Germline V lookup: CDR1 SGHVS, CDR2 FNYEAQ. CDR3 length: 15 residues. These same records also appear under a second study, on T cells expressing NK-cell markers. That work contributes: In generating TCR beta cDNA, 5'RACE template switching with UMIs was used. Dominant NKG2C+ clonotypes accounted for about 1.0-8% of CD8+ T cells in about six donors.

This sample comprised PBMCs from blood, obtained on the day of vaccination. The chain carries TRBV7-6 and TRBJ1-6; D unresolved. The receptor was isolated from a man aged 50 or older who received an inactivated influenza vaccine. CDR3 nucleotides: TGTGCCAGCAGCTTAGGGGATGGGGTGTATTCACCCCTCCACTTT. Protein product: CASSLGDGVYSPLHF. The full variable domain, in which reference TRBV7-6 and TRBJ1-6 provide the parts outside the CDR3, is GAGVSQSPRYKVTKRGQDVALRCDPISGHVSLYWYRQALGQGPEFLTYFNYEAQQDKSGLPNDRFSAERPEGSISTLTIQRTEQRDSAMYRCASSLGDGVYSPLHFGNGTRLTVT.